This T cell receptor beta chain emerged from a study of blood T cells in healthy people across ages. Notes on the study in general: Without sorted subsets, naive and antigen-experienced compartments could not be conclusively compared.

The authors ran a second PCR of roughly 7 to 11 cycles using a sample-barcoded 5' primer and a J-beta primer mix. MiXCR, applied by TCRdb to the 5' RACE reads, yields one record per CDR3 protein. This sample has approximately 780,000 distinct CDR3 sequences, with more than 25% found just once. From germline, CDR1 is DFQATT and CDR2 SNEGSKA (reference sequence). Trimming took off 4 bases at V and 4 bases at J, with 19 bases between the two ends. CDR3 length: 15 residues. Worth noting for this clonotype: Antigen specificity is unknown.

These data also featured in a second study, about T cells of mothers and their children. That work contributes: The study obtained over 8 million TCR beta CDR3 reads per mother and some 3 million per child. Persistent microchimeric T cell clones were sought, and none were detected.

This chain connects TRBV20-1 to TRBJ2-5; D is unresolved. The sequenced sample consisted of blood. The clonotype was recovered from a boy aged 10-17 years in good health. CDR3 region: CSATTSYVIRETQYF. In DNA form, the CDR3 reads TGCAGTGCTACAACGAGTTATGTGATTCGAGAGACCCAGTACTTC.